The 25 T cell receptor beta chains below were found in one sample sequenced in a study of PD-L1 blockade in urothelial cancer. Method: immunoSEQ multiplex PCR; TCRdb's copy keeps in-frame clones and lacks some. The table shows 80,000 to 95,000 clones, with approximately 82% occurring only once. Specified time point: peripheral blood 6 weeks after treatment start. The sample was PBMCs, taken around atezolizumab (anti-PD-L1) treatment. The receptors were sampled from a man between 65 and 85 years old with urothelial cancer.

The V call is TRBV27, the J call TRBJ2-1; 8 bases map to TRBD2. Trimming at V came to 2 bases and at J to 9 bases, leaving 6 bases not matched to a gene. In germline, CDR1 is MNHEY, CDR2 SMNVEV (reference sequence). CDR3 length equals 14 residues. CDR3 DNA sequence: TGTGCCAGCAGTTTAGGTCGGGAGGGCCGTGAGCAGTTCTTC. The encoded protein is CASSLGREGREQFF.

V gene TRBV4-1 combines with J gene TRBJ2-7; TRBD2 matches 10 bases. V lost 5 bases and J lost 6; bases outside the gene matches: 10. This CDR3 comprises 15 residues. CDR1 is MGHRA, CDR2 YSYEKL, per germline. CDR3 DNA sequence: TGCGCCAGCAGCGTTACCGGGACTAGCGTAAGCGAGCAGTACTTC. Its protein product is CASSVTGTSVSEQYF.

V and J are TRBV11-3 and TRBJ2-7, with D tentatively TRBD2 (6 bases). Trimming cost V 6 bases and J 0 bases, with 12 bases left between them. Germline V lookup: CDR1 SGHNT, CDR2 YENEEA. The CDR3 runs 14 residues. CDR3 nucleotide sequence: TGTGCCAGCAGGTCGCGGGGAAGCTCCTACGAGCAGTACTTC. Its protein is CASRSRGSSYEQYF.

This chain connects TRBV4-1 to TRBJ2-1, with a weak D call TRBD2 (6 bases). CDR1 is MGHRA and CDR2 is YSYEKL in the germline V gene. Deletions cut 5 bases from V and 8 bases from J, with 19 bases between. CDR3 length: 15 residues. DNA for the CDR3: TGCGCCAGCAGCTACGGGACTCCCCCGGGGGATGAGCAGTTCTTC. This codes for CASSYGTPPGDEQFF.

This clone was counted ten times or more. The rearrangement uses TRBV5-4 and TRBJ1-4; D is possibly TRBD1 (6 bases). Germline-derived CDR1 and CDR2 are SGHNT and YYREEE (reference sequence). V lost 0 bases and J lost 2, with 11 bases in between. This CDR3 contains 16 residues. The CDR3 region is CASSLAARGTNEKLFF. The CDR3 nucleotides read TGTGCCAGCAGCTTGGCCGCTAGGGGGACTAATGAAAAACTGTTTTTT.

The chain links TRBV5-4 to TRBJ1-2; the D gene is possibly TRBD1 (6 bases). From germline, CDR1 is SGHNT and CDR2 YYREEE (reference sequence). This CDR3 is built from 15 residues. V lost 0 bases and J lost 0, with 9 bases in between. The CDR3 sequence is CASSLGGGSNYGYTF. The CDR3 nucleotides read TGTGCCAGCAGCTTGGGCGGGGGCTCTAACTATGGCTACACCTTC. Full variable domain (missing parts from reference TRBV5-4 and TRBJ1-2): ETGVTQSPTHLIKTRGQQVTLRCSSQSGHNTVSWYQQALGQGPQFIFQYYREEENGRGNFPPRFSGLQFPNYSSELNVNALELDDSALYLCASSLGGGSNYGYTFGSGTRLTVV.

The gene calls are TRBV6-5 and TRBJ2-5; D is undetermined. Germline V gene sequence: CDR1 MNHEY, CDR2 SVGAGI. Trimming removed 6 bases at V and 1 base at J, with 15 bases between. The CDR3 is made up of 15 amino acids. In nucleotides, the CDR3 is TGTGCCAGCAGACGCAGGCGAAATATCCAAGAGACCCAGTACTTC. Its protein is CASRRRRNIQETQYF.

This chain uses TRBV5-1 with TRBJ2-2; 7 bases fit TRBD2. V lost 2 bases and J lost 6; bases outside the gene matches: 16. The germline gives CDR1 SGHRS, CDR2 YFSETQ. The CDR3 is 18 residues long. CDR3 DNA: TGCGCCAGCAGCTTAGGGGCGGGACTACAGACCTCCGCCGGGGAGCTGTTTTTT. It yields the protein CASSLGAGLQTSAGELFF.

The chain uses TRBV7-9 and TRBJ1-4, with no clear D. The CDR3 is 15 amino acids. V was pared by 1 base and J by 5 bases, with 11 bases between. Germline V CDR1 and CDR2: SEHNR, FQNEAQ (reference sequence). CDR3 bases: TGTGCCAGCAGCTTAGACACCGGGTTGAATGAAAAACTGTTTTTT. Protein: CASSLDTGLNEKLFF.

In nucleotides, the CDR3 is TGTGCCTGGGGTGCAGCGAGGGGGGAAAAACTGTTTTTT. It is translated as CAWGAARGEKLFF. The gene calls are TRBV30 and TRBJ1-4, with D possibly being TRBD1 (6 bases). Germline V gene sequence: CDR1 GTSNPN, CDR2 SVGIG (reference sequence). The CDR3 has 13 residues. Trimming took off 5 bases at V and 8 bases at J, with 15 bases between the two ends.

This clone was found a few times. The chain combines TRBV7-3 with TRBJ1-1; no reliable D call. Germline lookup yields CDR1 SGHTA and CDR2 FQGTGA. The V gene lost 5 bases and the J gene lost 0 bases, with 13 bases spanning the gap. The CDR3 runs to 15 residues. CDR3 nucleotides: TGTGCCAGCAGCCGAGAGCGAGGGTTGAACACTGAAGCTTTCTTT. It codes for CASSRERGLNTEAFF.

The V call is TRBV5-8, the J call TRBJ2-3; TRBD1 agrees at 9 bases. V was clipped by 0 bases and J by 3 bases; unmatched bases: 2. CDR1 SGHTS and CDR2 YDEGEE come from the germline V gene. The CDR3 runs to 15 residues. The CDR3: CASSLDRGQTDTQYF. The CDR3 DNA follows: TGTGCCAGCAGCTTGGACAGGGGGCAAACAGATACGCAGTATTTT.

This chain connects TRBV30 to TRBJ2-1; D may be TRBD1 (5 bases). Looked up from germline, CDR1 is GTSNPN and CDR2 is SVGIG (reference sequence). This CDR3 has 13 amino acids. Trimming stripped 4 bases from V and 3 bases from J, with 10 bases between. CDR3 in DNA: TGTGCCTGGACTCGGCAGGGCTACAATGAGCAGTTCTTC. As protein: CAWTRQGYNEQFF.

This clone was seen a single time. The chain uses TRBV11-2 and TRBJ2-3, with 10 bases fitting TRBD2. The CDR3 is made up of 18 amino acids. V lost 1 base, J lost 0 bases, and 7 bases stayed unmatched. Germline V gives CDR1 SGHAT, CDR2 FQNNGV. CDR3 nucleotide sequence: TGTGCCAGCAGCTTAGGTAGAGGACTAGCGGATAGCACAGATACGCAGTATTTT. This gives the protein CASSLGRGLADSTDTQYF.

CDR3 sequence (DNA): TGTGCCAGCAGTGTATCCGGGAACACTGAAGCTTTCTTT. Protein product: CASSVSGNTEAFF. The rearrangement joins TRBV2 to TRBJ1-1; no firm D call. The V gene lost 4 bases and the J gene lost 1 base, with 7 bases spanning the gap. This CDR3 has 13 amino acids. CDR1 is SNHLY and CDR2 is FYNNEI in the germline V gene. The entire variable domain, with the rest obtained from reference TRBV2 and TRBJ1-1, is as follows: EPEVTQTPSHQVTQMGQEVILRCVPISNHLYFYWYRQILGQKVEFLVSFYNNEISEKSEIFDDQFSVERPDGSNFTLKIRSTKLEDSAMYFCASSVSGNTEAFFGQGTRLTVV.

This chain uses TRBV21-1 with TRBJ2-7; the table assigns TRBD1, which was not confirmed against the DNA. TRBV21-1 is labeled a pseudogene. The length of the CDR3 is 15 residues. Written as DNA, the CDR3 is TGTGCCAGCAGCCCCCGGACAGGGGTGACCTACGAGCAGTACTTC. This translates into CASSPRTGVTYEQYF.

The CDR3 DNA reads as TGTGCCAGCAGCGACACTAGCGGGGGGGCCCCGTTCTTC. This sequence encodes CASSDTSGGAPFF. The chain couples TRBV9 to TRBJ2-1, with TRBD2 matching over 13 bases. Trimming took 3 bases from V and 15 from J; bases not matched to a gene: 6. The length of the CDR3 is 13 residues. Per the germline V gene, CDR1 is SGDLS and CDR2 is YYNGEE.

The chain recombines TRBV15 with TRBJ2-3; maybe TRBD2 (6 bases). The V gene lost 3 bases and the J gene lost 1 base, with 11 bases spanning the gap. Germline V CDR1 and CDR2: LNHNV, YYDKDF (reference sequence). This CDR3 is 15 amino acids long. CDR3 bases: TGTGCCACCAGCAGGAACGGGGGTGGCACAGATACGCAGTATTTT. Residues: CATSRNGGGTDTQYF.

This sequence joins TRBV2 and TRBJ1-1; 7 nucleotides match TRBD1. The V and J ends lost 6 bases and 4 bases, in that order; junction bases with no gene match: 14. The CDR3 spans 16 residues. Germline CDR1 is SNHLY and CDR2 is FYNNEI. CDR3 bases: TGTGCCAGCAGAGTCACTACAGGGGCCGCGGGCACTGAAGCTTTCTTT. Translation: CASRVTTGAAGTEAFF.

V gene TRBV5-5 combines with J gene TRBJ1-4; 9 positions match TRBD1. The CDR3 is made up of 16 amino acids. CDR1 and CDR2 from the germline V gene are SGHKS and YYEKEE (reference sequence). Unmatched junction bases numbered 10, after V lost 6 bases and J lost 4 bases. The CDR3: CASTSWTGAGNEKLFF. DNA for the CDR3: TGTGCCAGCACCTCTTGGACAGGGGCCGGTAATGAAAAACTGTTTTTT.

V is TRBV30 and J is TRBJ1-1; D ambiguous. CDR1 is GTSNPN, CDR2 SVGIG, per germline (reference sequence). The V and J ends lost 5 bases and 0 bases respectively, with 7 bases between them. This CDR3 comprises 12 residues. Here the CDR3 DNA reads TGTGCCTGGGGCGGTTTGAACACTGAAGCTTTCTTT. Translating it yields CAWGGLNTEAFF.

The V call is TRBV27, the J call TRBJ1-4; 9 bases are shared with TRBD1. V was pared by 8 bases and J by 8 bases, with 9 bases of the junction left unmatched. Germline CDR1 is MNHEY and CDR2 is SMNVEV (reference sequence). The CDR3 loop spans 14 amino acids. CDR3 sequence (DNA): TGTGCCAGCCAGGCAACAGGGGGCGAGGAAAAACTGTTTTTT. Protein sequence: CASQATGGEEKLFF.

The chain uses TRBV23-1 and TRBJ1-2; no clear D gene. TRBV23-1 is recorded as an ORF, its role being uncertain. The CDR3 is made up of 12 amino acids. With 0 bases removed from V and 4 bases from J, the gap between germline ends came to 3 bases. The CDR3 nucleotides read TGCGCCAGCAGTCAATCTCGCTATGGCTACACCTTC. Protein sequence: CASSQSRYGYTF.

This clone was found a few times. The chain joins TRBV19 to TRBJ1-2; tentative D call: TRBD1 (6 bases). The germline CDR1 and CDR2 sequences are LNHDA and SQIVND (reference sequence). V was trimmed by 5 bases and J by 5 bases, leaving 12 bases between them. The CDR3 runs 13 residues. The CDR3 sequence: CASSSGDGYGYTF. CDR3 DNA: TGTGCCAGTAGTTCAGGGGACGGGTATGGCTACACCTTC. Full variable domain (missing parts from reference TRBV19 and TRBJ1-2): DGGITQSPKYLFRKEGQNVTLSCEQNLNHDAMYWYRQDPGQGLRLIYYSQIVNDFQKGDIAEGYSVSREKKESFPLTVTSAQKNPTAFYLCASSSGDGYGYTFGSGTRLTVV.

The V gene is TRBV19, the J gene TRBJ1-5, with 10 bases identical to TRBD1. The germline gives CDR1 LNHDA, CDR2 SQIVND (reference sequence). The length of the CDR3 is 14 residues. Trimming removed 6 bases from V and 3 bases from J; junction bases left unmatched: 2. As DNA, the CDR3 is TGTGCCAGTAGAGGGACAGGGGTCAATCAGCCCCAGCATTTT. Amino acid sequence: CASRGTGVNQPQHF.